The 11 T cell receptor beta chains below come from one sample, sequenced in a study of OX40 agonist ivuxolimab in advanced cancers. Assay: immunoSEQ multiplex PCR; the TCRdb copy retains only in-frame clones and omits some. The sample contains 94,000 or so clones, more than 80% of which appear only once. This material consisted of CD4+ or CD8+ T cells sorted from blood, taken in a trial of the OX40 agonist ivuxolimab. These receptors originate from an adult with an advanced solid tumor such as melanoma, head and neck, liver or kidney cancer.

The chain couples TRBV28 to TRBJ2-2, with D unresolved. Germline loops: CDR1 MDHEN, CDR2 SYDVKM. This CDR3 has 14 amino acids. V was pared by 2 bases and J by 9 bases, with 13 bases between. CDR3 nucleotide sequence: TGTGCCAGCAGTTTAACGGCCATTTCCTGGGAGCTGTTTTTT. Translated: CASSLTAISWELFF.

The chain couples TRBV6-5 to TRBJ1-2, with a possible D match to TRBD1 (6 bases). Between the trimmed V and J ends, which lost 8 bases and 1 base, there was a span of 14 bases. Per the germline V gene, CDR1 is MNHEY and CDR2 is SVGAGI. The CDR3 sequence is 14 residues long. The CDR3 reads CASGRGGHNYGYTF. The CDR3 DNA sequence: TGTGCCAGCGGGCGGGGGGGGCATAACTATGGCTACACCTTC.

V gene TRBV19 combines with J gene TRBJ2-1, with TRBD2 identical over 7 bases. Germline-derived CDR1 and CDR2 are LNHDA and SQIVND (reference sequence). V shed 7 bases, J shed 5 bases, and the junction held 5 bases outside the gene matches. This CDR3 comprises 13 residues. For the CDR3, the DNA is TGTGCCAGTAATCCTAGCGGAAACAATGAGCAGTTCTTC. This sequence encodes CASNPSGNNEQFF. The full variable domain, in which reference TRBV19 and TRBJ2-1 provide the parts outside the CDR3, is DGGITQSPKYLFRKEGQNVTLSCEQNLNHDAMYWYRQDPGQGLRLIYYSQIVNDFQKGDIAEGYSVSREKKESFPLTVTSAQKNPTAFYLCASNPSGNNEQFFGPGTRLTVL.

The CDR3 coding sequence is TGTGCCAGCGGGGAGCGGGAGGGTTCCTACAATGAGCAGTTCTTC. It encodes CASGEREGSYNEQFF. The genes are TRBV7-8 and TRBJ2-1; 10 nucleotides align to TRBD2. The CDR3 runs to 15 residues. CDR1 SGHVS and CDR2 FQNEAQ come from the germline V gene. J was trimmed by 1 base and V by 8 bases; bases with no gene match: 5. Together with reference TRBV7-8 and TRBJ2-1, the CDR3 gives the full variable domain: GAGVSQSPRYKVAKRGQDVALRCDPISGHVSLFWYQQALGQGPEFLTYFQNEAQLDKSGLPSDRFFAERPEGSVSTLKIQRTQQEDSAVYLCASGEREGSYNEQFFGPGTRLTVL.

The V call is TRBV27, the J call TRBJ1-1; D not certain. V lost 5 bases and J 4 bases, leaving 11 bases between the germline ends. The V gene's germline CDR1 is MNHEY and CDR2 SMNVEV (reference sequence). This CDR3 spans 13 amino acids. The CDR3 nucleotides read TGTGCCAGCAGTATTGGGTTGGCCACTGAAGCTTTCTTT. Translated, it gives CASSIGLATEAFF.

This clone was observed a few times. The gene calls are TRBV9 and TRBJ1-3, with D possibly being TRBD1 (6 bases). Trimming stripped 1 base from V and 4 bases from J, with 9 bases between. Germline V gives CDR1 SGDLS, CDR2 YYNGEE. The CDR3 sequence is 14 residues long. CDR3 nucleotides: TGTGCCAGCAGCGTAACCACAGGGGGAAACACCATATATTTT. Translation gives CASSVTTGGNTIYF.

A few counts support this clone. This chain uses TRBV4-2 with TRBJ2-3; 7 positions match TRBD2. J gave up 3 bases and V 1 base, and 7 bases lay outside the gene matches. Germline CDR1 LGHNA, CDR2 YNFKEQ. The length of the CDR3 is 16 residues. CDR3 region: CASSQGWGEGTDTQYF. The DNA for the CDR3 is TGTGCCAGCAGCCAAGGCTGGGGGGAGGGAACAGATACGCAGTATTTT.

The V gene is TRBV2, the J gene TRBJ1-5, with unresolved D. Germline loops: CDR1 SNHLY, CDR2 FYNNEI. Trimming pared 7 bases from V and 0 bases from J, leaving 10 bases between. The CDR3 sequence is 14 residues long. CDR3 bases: TGTGCCAGCACCCCGGCTTATAGCAATCAGCCCCAGCATTTT. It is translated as CASTPAYSNQPQHF.

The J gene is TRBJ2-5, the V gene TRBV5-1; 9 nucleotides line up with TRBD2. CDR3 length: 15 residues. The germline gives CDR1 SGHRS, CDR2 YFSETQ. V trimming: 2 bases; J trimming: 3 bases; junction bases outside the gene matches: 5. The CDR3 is CASSLGLAGKETQYF. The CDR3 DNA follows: TGCGCCAGCAGCTTAGGGCTAGCGGGAAAAGAGACCCAGTACTTC.

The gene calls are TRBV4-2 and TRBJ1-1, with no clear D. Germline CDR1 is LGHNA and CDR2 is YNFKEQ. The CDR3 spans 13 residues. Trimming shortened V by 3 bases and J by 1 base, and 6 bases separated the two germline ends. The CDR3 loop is CASSQVKNTEAFF. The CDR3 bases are TGTGCCAGCAGCCAGGTAAAGAACACTGAAGCTTTCTTT.

The CDR3 reads CASGRDGGNTIYF. The CDR3 DNA reads as TGTGCTAGTGGTAGGGACGGCGGAAACACCATATATTTT. V usage is TRBV12-5 and J usage is TRBJ1-3; maybe TRBD1 (5 bases). The CDR3 is made up of 13 amino acids. The V end was cut by 5 bases, the J end by 4 bases, with 9 bases between. The germline CDR1 and CDR2 sequences are LGHNT and FRNRAP. Filled out from reference TRBV12-5 and TRBJ1-3, the complete variable domain reads DARVTQTPRHKVTEMGQEVTMRCQPILGHNTVFWYRQTMMQGLELLAYFRNRAPLDDSGMPKDRFSAEMPDATLATLKIQPSEPRDSAVYFCASGRDGGNTIYFGEGSWLTVV.